Given below is one T cell receptor (beta chain) in context. TCRdb's table, derived via immunoSEQ multiplex PCR, lists solely in-frame clones and lacks some. The sample yields approximately 29,000 clones, 75% to 85% seen once. The data derive from a study of sequential checkpoint blockade in melanoma. Turning to the study itself: Randomization was 1:1 between first-line nivolumab→ipilimumab and ipilimumab→nivolumab.

Trimming took 6 bases from V and 3 from J, leaving 17 bases between them. The CDR3 has 15 residues. In germline, CDR1 is MNHEY, CDR2 SVGAGI. Treatment given: randomized to nivolumab then ipilimumab (arm A) or the reverse (arm B). From thawed PBMCs, live CD3+CD8+ cells negative for CD19 and CD56 were sorted. The rearrangement links TRBV6-5 to TRBJ1-1; weak D call: TRBD1 (5 bases). Sequences were derived from CD8+ T cells sorted from blood (inferred from file names), sampled from a patient given nivolumab and ipilimumab in sequence. The source of this sequence is a human donor with melanoma. The CDR3 region is CASSTPGRSYTEAFF. As DNA, the CDR3 is TGTGCCAGCAGCACCCCAGGGCGGTCATACACTGAAGCTTTCTTT.